This T cell receptor beta chain comes out of a study of T cell responses to AZD1222 COVID-19 vaccine. Study-wide results and limits: CD4 TCRs associated with vaccination spanned spike, dominating at 160-218 and 743-854. Within unmutated variant regions lay the reported targets of nearly half of spike-specific TCRs.

Here immunoSEQ multiplex PCR was the method, and the copy in TCRdb shows in-frame clones only, minus some. Of fewer than 130,000 clones listed, roughly 87% are singletons. The CDR3 is made up of 15 amino acids. In germline, CDR1 is ENHRY, CDR2 SYGVKD. J was trimmed by 5 bases and V by 1 base; bases with no gene match: 2. This clone has a single count. Antigen: not known. Specimen: peripheral blood, collected 28 days after the second AZD1222 dose. The rearrangement uses TRBV10-3 and TRBJ1-4; TRBD1 agrees at 9 bases. The TCR sequence derives from an adult who received the AZD1222 COVID-19 vaccine. The CDR3 coding sequence is TGTGCCATCAGTGAGTTTGACAGGGGGAATGAAAAACTGTTTTTT. This sequence encodes CAISEFDRGNEKLFF.